A selection of T cell receptor beta chains follows, all from one sample in a study of human T cells and chemical hapten exposure. TCRdb re-derived calls from the RACE reads in MiXCR, one entry per CDR3 protein. The sample consists of approximately 100,000 distinct CDR3 sequences, roughly 12% of them appearing once. The specimen was whole blood, collected in connection with sensitization to the hapten diphenylcyclopropenone (DPC). All receptors come from a woman between 45 and 65 years old with alopecia areata. Some clones in this sample may be carry-over from other donors' samples. Each CDR3 is given with its conserved first and last residue. D genes are given only for firm matches. Clone size is stated in some rows and not others, as once, few, many or a class when expanded.

j_call: TRBJ2-7; d_call: TRBD2; clone_size: many; v_call: TRBV28; cdr3_aa: CASSSRTSGVGSYEQYF; cdr3_nt: TGTGCCAGCAGTTCACGGACTAGCGGGGTAGGGTCCTACGAGCAGTACTTC
j_call: TRBJ2-5; d_call: NA; clone_size: NA; v_call: TRBV5-8; cdr3_aa: CASSLGDQGIAGVETQYF; cdr3_nt: TGTGCCAGCAGCTTGGGGGACCAGGGAATCGCAGGTGTAGAGACCCAGTACTTC
j_call: TRBJ2-7; d_call: NA; clone_size: many; v_call: TRBV28; cdr3_aa: CASRQTGTYEQYF; cdr3_nt: TGTGCCAGCAGACAGACAGGTACCTACGAGCAGTACTTC
j_call: TRBJ1-1; d_call: NA; clone_size: few; v_call: TRBV12-3/TRBV12-4; cdr3_aa: CATSGVNTEAFF; cdr3_nt: TGTGCCACGTCCGGGGTGAACACTGAAGCTTTCTTT
j_call: TRBJ2-4; d_call: NA; clone_size: few; v_call: TRBV5-6; cdr3_aa: CASSTEGPGNIQYF; cdr3_nt: TGTGCCAGCAGTACGGAAGGGCCGGGAAACATTCAGTACTTC
j_call: TRBJ1-6; d_call: NA; clone_size: few; v_call: TRBV4-3; cdr3_aa: CASSQESGARALHF; cdr3_nt: TGCGCCAGCAGCCAAGAATCCGGGGCTCGGGCCCTCCACTTT
j_call: TRBJ1-1; d_call: TRBD1; clone_size: many; v_call: TRBV11-2; cdr3_aa: CASSSSQGAEAFF; cdr3_nt: TGTGCCAGCAGCTCCTCGCAGGGGGCTGAAGCTTTCTTT
j_call: TRBJ1-1; d_call: NA; clone_size: few; v_call: TRBV29-1; cdr3_aa: CSGNQGMNTEAFF; cdr3_nt: TGCAGCGGAAACCAGGGCATGAACACTGAAGCTTTCTTT
j_call: TRBJ2-7; d_call: TRBD1; clone_size: many; v_call: TRBV28; cdr3_aa: CASSSPGQGSYEQYF; cdr3_nt: TGTGCCAGCAGTTCCCCGGGACAGGGCTCCTACGAGCAGTACTTC
j_call: TRBJ2-2; d_call: TRBD2; clone_size: few; v_call: TRBV20-1; cdr3_aa: CSAREASGDPTGELFF; cdr3_nt: TGCAGTGCTAGAGAGGCTAGCGGGGATCCCACCGGGGAGCTGTTTTTT
j_call: TRBJ1-3; d_call: NA; clone_size: few; v_call: TRBV12-3/TRBV12-4; cdr3_aa: CASSYGGSPFSGNTIYF; cdr3_nt: TGTGCCAGCAGTTATGGCGGCAGTCCTTTCTCTGGAAACACCATATATTTT
j_call: TRBJ1-1; d_call: NA; clone_size: NA; v_call: TRBV4-1; cdr3_aa: CASKENTEAFF; cdr3_nt: TGCGCCAGCAAAGAGAACACTGAAGCTTTCTTT
j_call: TRBJ2-7; d_call: NA; clone_size: few; v_call: TRBV18; cdr3_aa: CASSTTASQGEQYF; cdr3_nt: TGTGCCAGCTCCACCACGGCCAGTCAGGGCGAGCAGTACTTC
j_call: TRBJ2-1; d_call: NA; clone_size: NA; v_call: TRBV12-3/TRBV12-4; cdr3_aa: CASSYPGDQFF; cdr3_nt: TGTGCCAGCAGTTACCCGGGGGACCAGTTCTTC
j_call: TRBJ1-2; d_call: NA; clone_size: few; v_call: TRBV29-1; cdr3_aa: CSVHRTDNYGYTF; cdr3_nt: TGCAGCGTTCACCGGACAGATAACTATGGCTACACCTTC
j_call: TRBJ1-5; d_call: TRBD1; clone_size: NA; v_call: TRBV12-3/TRBV12-4; cdr3_aa: CASSPSGTGAGQPQHF; cdr3_nt: TGTGCCAGCAGTCCATCCGGGACAGGGGCAGGGCAGCCCCAGCATTTT
j_call: TRBJ2-3; d_call: NA; clone_size: few; v_call: TRBV7-6; cdr3_aa: CASTPILSTDTQYF; cdr3_nt: TGTGCCAGCACCCCCATCCTAAGCACAGATACGCAGTATTTT
j_call: TRBJ1-1; d_call: NA; clone_size: NA; v_call: TRBV14; cdr3_aa: CASRKDRRGNTEAFF; cdr3_nt: TGTGCCAGCAGAAAAGACAGGAGGGGGAACACTGAAGCTTTCTTT
j_call: TRBJ2-5; d_call: NA; clone_size: many; v_call: TRBV28; cdr3_aa: CASSPQLGTPTQETQYF; cdr3_nt: TGTGCCAGCAGCCCTCAGCTCGGGACGCCGACACAAGAGACCCAGTACTTC
j_call: TRBJ2-5; d_call: NA; clone_size: few; v_call: TRBV7-2; cdr3_aa: CASSPPPEETQYF; cdr3_nt: TGTGCCAGCAGCCCACCCCCGGAAGAGACCCAGTACTTC
j_call: TRBJ2-7; d_call: TRBD1; clone_size: NA; v_call: TRBV20-1; cdr3_aa: CSANDRGWDEQYF; cdr3_nt: TGCAGTGCAAACGACAGGGGATGGGATGAGCAGTACTTC
j_call: TRBJ2-3; d_call: NA; clone_size: few; v_call: TRBV7-9; cdr3_aa: CASSLGRFGTDTQYF; cdr3_nt: TGTGCCAGCAGCTTAGGTCGTTTTGGGACAGATACGCAGTATTTT
j_call: TRBJ2-7; d_call: TRBD2; clone_size: many; v_call: TRBV5-1; cdr3_aa: CASSPTSGGYEQYF; cdr3_nt: TGCGCCAGCAGCCCTACTAGCGGGGGTTACGAGCAGTACTTC
j_call: TRBJ2-7; d_call: TRBD2; clone_size: NA; v_call: TRBV7-6; cdr3_aa: CASSLAGGGAGSYEQYF; cdr3_nt: TGTGCCAGCAGCTTAGCGGGGGGAGGGGCCGGGTCCTACGAGCAGTACTTC
j_call: TRBJ1-2; d_call: TRBD1; clone_size: many; v_call: TRBV6-5; cdr3_aa: CASSRGDRGSDGYTF; cdr3_nt: TGTGCCAGCAGTCGGGGAGACAGGGGGAGCGATGGCTACACCTTC
j_call: TRBJ1-1; d_call: NA; clone_size: many; v_call: TRBV12-3/TRBV12-4; cdr3_aa: CASSPGASTEAFF; cdr3_nt: TGTGCCAGCAGTCCAGGGGCATCCACTGAAGCTTTCTTT
j_call: TRBJ2-3; d_call: NA; clone_size: few; v_call: TRBV7-2; cdr3_aa: CASSLERTTDTQYF; cdr3_nt: TGTGCCAGCAGCTTAGAGCGGACCACAGATACGCAGTATTTT
j_call: TRBJ1-1; d_call: NA; clone_size: NA; v_call: TRBV3-1; cdr3_aa: CASTLNDRPPRAFF; cdr3_nt: TGTGCCAGCACCCTCAACGATCGCCCTCCCCGGGCTTTCTTT
j_call: TRBJ1-4; d_call: TRBD1; clone_size: NA; v_call: TRBV6-6; cdr3_aa: CASGPTGSPTNEKLFF; cdr3_nt: TGTGCCAGCGGACCGACAGGGTCACCAACTAATGAAAAACTGTTTTTT
j_call: TRBJ1-4; d_call: NA; clone_size: few; v_call: TRBV28; cdr3_aa: CASSLQPEKLFF; cdr3_nt: TGTGCCAGCAGTTTACAGCCTGAAAAACTGTTTTTT
j_call: TRBJ2-3; d_call: NA; clone_size: few; v_call: TRBV20-1; cdr3_aa: CSAPLRTWRDTQYF; cdr3_nt: TGCAGTGCTCCCCTAAGGACATGGAGGGATACGCAGTATTTT
j_call: TRBJ2-7; d_call: NA; clone_size: NA; v_call: TRBV5-5; cdr3_aa: CASSLLSPSYEQYF; cdr3_nt: TGTGCCAGCAGCTTGTTAAGCCCTTCCTACGAGCAGTACTTC
j_call: TRBJ1-1; d_call: NA; clone_size: many; v_call: TRBV3-1; cdr3_aa: CASSQDRGTEAFF; cdr3_nt: TGTGCCAGCAGCCAAGATAGGGGTACTGAAGCTTTCTTT
j_call: TRBJ2-5; d_call: NA; clone_size: few; v_call: TRBV7-9; cdr3_aa: CASSLRSETQYF; cdr3_nt: TGTGCCAGCAGCTTAAGAAGCGAGACCCAGTACTTC
j_call: TRBJ2-3; d_call: NA; clone_size: NA; v_call: TRBV7-2; cdr3_aa: CASSYGTAHADTQYF; cdr3_nt: TGTGCCAGCAGCTACGGGACTGCTCACGCAGATACGCAGTATTTT
j_call: TRBJ1-1; d_call: NA; clone_size: NA; v_call: TRBV6-5; cdr3_aa: CASSYMGRANTEAFF; cdr3_nt: TGTGCCAGCAGTTACATGGGCCGAGCGAACACTGAAGCTTTCTTT
j_call: TRBJ1-5; d_call: NA; clone_size: few; v_call: TRBV24-1; cdr3_aa: CATVRTSNQPQHF; cdr3_nt: TGTGCCACGGTACGTACCTCCAATCAGCCCCAGCATTTT
j_call: TRBJ2-2; d_call: TRBD1; clone_size: many; v_call: TRBV7-7; cdr3_aa: CASSSLSTGAGELFF; cdr3_nt: TGTGCTAGCAGCTCTCTATCGACAGGGGCCGGGGAGCTGTTTTTT
j_call: TRBJ1-4; d_call: NA; clone_size: few; v_call: TRBV2; cdr3_aa: CASGTLNEKLFF; cdr3_nt: TGTGCCAGCGGGACCTTGAATGAAAAACTGTTTTTT
j_call: TRBJ1-2; d_call: NA; clone_size: many; v_call: TRBV19; cdr3_aa: CASTTGANLFGYTF; cdr3_nt: TGTGCCAGTACCACCGGGGCGAATCTATTTGGCTACACCTTC
j_call: TRBJ1-1; d_call: NA; clone_size: few; v_call: TRBV6-2/TRBV6-3; cdr3_aa: CASRSRGSEAFF; cdr3_nt: TGTGCCAGCAGGTCCAGAGGGTCTGAAGCTTTCTTT